This T cell receptor beta chain was sequenced for a study of PD-L1 blockade in urothelial cancer. The junction had 7 bases not matched to a gene; V was cut back by 6 bases and J by 3 bases. The length of the CDR3 is 15 residues. The germline CDR1 and CDR2 sequences are MNHEY and SMNVEV (reference sequence). TCRdb keeps only in-frame clones here, not all; method: immunoSEQ multiplex PCR. The data show about 29,000 clones, about 89% seen once. The TCR was taken from a man aged 45 to 65 with urothelial cancer. The V call is TRBV27, the J call TRBJ2-3, with 9 bases that match TRBD2. The source was PBMCs, collected around atezolizumab (anti-PD-L1) treatment. The CDR3 loop is CASRERGALTDTQYF. The CDR3 DNA reads as TGTGCCAGCAGGGAGCGGGGGGCCCTTACAGATACGCAGTATTTT.